Sequencing of this T cell receptor (beta chain) was carried out in a study of T cells after posttransplantation cyclophosphamide. Study outcomes and limitations: TRB clonality was highly associated with recipient CMV seropositivity and reactivation.

Concerning this clone itself: Antigen unknown.

TCRdb keeps only in-frame clones here, not all; method: immunoSEQ multiplex PCR. The sample lists tens of thousands of clones; 85% to 95% were seen once. This CDR3 has 16 residues. V lost 2 bases and J lost 5; bases outside the gene matches: 5. The rearrangement links TRBV6-7 to TRBJ1-5, with 11 bases identical to TRBD1. TRBV6-7 is identified as an open reading frame with a role that is uncertain. This TCR came from a woman aged 50 to 60 in good health and a related stem cell transplant donor. The specimen was PBMCs. The CDR3 DNA reads as TGTGCCAGCAGTTACGGGGGGACAGGGGGGCATCAGCCCCAGCATTTT. Amino acids: CASSYGGTGGHQPQHF.